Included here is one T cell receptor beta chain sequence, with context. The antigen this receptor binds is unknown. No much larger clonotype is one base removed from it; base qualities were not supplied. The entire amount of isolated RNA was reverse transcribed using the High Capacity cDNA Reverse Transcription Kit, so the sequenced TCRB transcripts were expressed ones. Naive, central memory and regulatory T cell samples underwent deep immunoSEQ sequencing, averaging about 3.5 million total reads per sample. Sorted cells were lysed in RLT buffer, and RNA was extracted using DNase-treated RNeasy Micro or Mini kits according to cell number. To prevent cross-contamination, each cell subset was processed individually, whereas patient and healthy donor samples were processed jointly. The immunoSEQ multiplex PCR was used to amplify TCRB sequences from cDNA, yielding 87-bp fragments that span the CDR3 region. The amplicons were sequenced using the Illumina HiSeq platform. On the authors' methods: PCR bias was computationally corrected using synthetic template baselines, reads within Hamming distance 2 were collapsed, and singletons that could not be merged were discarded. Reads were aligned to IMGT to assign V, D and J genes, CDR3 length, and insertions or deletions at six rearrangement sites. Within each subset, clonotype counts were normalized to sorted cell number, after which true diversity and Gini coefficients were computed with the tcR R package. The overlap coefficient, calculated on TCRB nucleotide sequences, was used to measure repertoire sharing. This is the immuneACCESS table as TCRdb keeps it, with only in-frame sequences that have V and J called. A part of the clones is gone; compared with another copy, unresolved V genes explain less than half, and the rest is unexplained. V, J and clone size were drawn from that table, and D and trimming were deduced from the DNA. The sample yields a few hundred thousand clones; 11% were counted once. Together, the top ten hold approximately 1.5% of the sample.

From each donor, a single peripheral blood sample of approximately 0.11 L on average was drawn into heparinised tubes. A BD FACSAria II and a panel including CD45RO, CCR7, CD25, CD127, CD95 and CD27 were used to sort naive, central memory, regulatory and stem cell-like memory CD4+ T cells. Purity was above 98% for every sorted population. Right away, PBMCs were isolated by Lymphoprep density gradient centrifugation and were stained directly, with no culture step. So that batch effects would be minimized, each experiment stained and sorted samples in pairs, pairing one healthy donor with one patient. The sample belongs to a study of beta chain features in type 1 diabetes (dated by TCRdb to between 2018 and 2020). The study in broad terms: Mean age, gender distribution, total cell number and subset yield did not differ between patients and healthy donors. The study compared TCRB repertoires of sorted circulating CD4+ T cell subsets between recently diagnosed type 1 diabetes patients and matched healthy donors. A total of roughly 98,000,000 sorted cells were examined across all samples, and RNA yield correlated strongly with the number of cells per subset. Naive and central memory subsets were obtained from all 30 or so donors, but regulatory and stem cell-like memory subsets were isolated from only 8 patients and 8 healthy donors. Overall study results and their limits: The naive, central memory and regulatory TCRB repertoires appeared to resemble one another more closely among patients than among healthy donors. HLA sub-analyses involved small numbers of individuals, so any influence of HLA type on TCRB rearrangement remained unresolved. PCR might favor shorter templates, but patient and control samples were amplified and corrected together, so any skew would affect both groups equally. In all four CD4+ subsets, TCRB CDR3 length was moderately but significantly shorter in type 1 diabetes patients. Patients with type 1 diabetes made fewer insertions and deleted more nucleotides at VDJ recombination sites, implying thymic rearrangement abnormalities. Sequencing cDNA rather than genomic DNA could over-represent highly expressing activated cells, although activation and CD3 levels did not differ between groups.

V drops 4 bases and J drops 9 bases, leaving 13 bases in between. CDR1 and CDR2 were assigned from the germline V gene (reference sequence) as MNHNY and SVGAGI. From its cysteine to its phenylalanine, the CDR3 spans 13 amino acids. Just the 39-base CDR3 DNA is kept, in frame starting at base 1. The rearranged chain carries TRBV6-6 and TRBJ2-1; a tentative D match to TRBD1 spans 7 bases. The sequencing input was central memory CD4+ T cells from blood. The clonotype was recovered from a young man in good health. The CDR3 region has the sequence CASSSRQGGEQFF. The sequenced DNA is TGTGCCAGCAGTTCTCGACAGGGAGGTGAGCAGTTCTTC.